This T cell receptor beta chain was obtained from a study of cytomegalovirus exposure and HLA in healthy donors (dated by TCRdb to 2016 to 2017). Background for the entire study: According to an earlier analysis of around 600 of the donors, about 170 million T cells yielded some 110 million unique TCR beta sequences and less than 300 Gb of sequence data. About five DR-DQ haplotypes were handled as single units for association and clustering, since linkage in the cohort was strong. The study aimed to test whether cataloging public T cell receptors could reveal signatures of past pathogen exposure. The T cell repertoires of 666 subjects were profiled by immunosequencing and related to cytomegalovirus serostatus. Besides the first cohort of 666 subjects, a separate validation cohort made up of roughly 130 different subjects was used. Among the roughly 400 genotyped donors, roughly 80% belonged to the genetic ancestry cluster associated with self-reported Caucasian donors. Among some 400 genotyped donors of the cohort, an average of around 250,000 unique TCR beta nucleotide sequences was sequenced per donor, of which about 18% were non-productive. A later genetic analysis used genome-wide SNP genotypes for about three fifths of the 666 donors, treating that subset as a discovery cohort. Roughly 300 gigabases of sequencing data and 78 million or so unique TCR sequences were included in an early release covering several hundred HLA-typed donors. Typing coverage differed by locus: A, B, C, DRB1 and DQB1 were typed in roughly 629-630 donors, DQA1 in 500 to 550, DPA1 in some 610, and DPB1 in roughly 470. To study patterns of TCR occurrence, a later analysis re-analyzed previously published TCR beta repertoires from 700 or so donors and added high-resolution HLA genotyping. Donor age, sex, ethnicity and CMV serostatus were compiled alongside the repertoire data. Every discovery cohort repertoire had been produced on one sequencing platform. HLA typing included class I and class II loci at four-digit resolution. The later analysis used no new phenotypic data to find candidate immune exposures, relying instead on TCR beta sequences and their occurrence across donors. To predict cytomegalovirus infection status, the study brought together high-throughput TCR immunosequencing, statistical association of individual TCRs with disease status, and machine learning. In an earlier analysis of roughly 580 of the donors, high-throughput TCR beta sequencing was used to judge whether each TCR beta V gene segment behaved as functional or pseudogenic. The investigation overall reported the following: A later analysis associated roughly 17,000 TCR beta sequences with specific HLA alleles at a false discovery rate of 0.05. In a later analysis, the rate of TCR association differed among HLA loci, with DRB1 alleles having the most associated TCRs and HLA-C alleles having the fewest. According to a later genetic analysis, donors in an Asian-associated ancestry cluster had fewer N-insertions in productive TCRs than the roughly 670-donor mean. A later genetic analysis associated a missense DCLRE1C variant with V-gene and J-gene trimming of TCR beta chains, and an independent cohort replicated the association. In an earlier analysis of fewer than 700 of the donors, most TCR beta V segments appeared in productive rearrangements about 87% or about 30% of the time, broadly matching IMGT annotations. Because the 87-base-pair reads could not distinguish some IMGT-functional V segments, including TRBV6-2 and TRBV6-3, those segments were excluded. According to a later analysis, parvovirus B19, influenza, CMV and Epstein-Barr virus appeared linked to several top co-occurrence clusters. In both the original and validation cohorts, the classifier was reported to diagnose cytomegalovirus status with high specificity and sensitivity. Because some donors lacked HLA typing at each locus, the association tests relied only on the typed subset. Around 16 rarely observed V segments, including chromosome 9 orphons, were excluded from the earlier analysis of approximately 500 of the donors because counts were too low. The sequencing pipeline was judged likely to have produced a cluster of highly shared sequence variants as a technical artifact. It was suggested by the authors that the approach could potentially be generalized to other disease states and immunological phenotypes. Compared with equally common non-associated chains, HLA-associated TCR beta chains in a later analysis were more clonally expanded and had lower generation probabilities. Correlated functional status among segregating V segments might be attributable to linkage disequilibrium, but an unknown experimental factor could not be ruled out. Assigning TCR associations to individual alleles was difficult when HLA alleles, especially DR and DQ, strongly co-occurred. A further reported finding was that TCR beta sequences accurately predicted the HLA-A and HLA-B alleles for most subjects in the first cohort. A later analysis found that most CMV-associated TCR beta chains appeared HLA-restricted, with HLA associations seemingly driven largely by CMV exposure. While some public TCRs were present in many individuals, most TCR sequences turned up only very rarely across donors. A few of the identified cytomegalovirus-associated TCR beta chains were confirmed in vitro to be specific for cytomegalovirus antigens. The study listed 164 TCR beta chains as associated with cytomegalovirus. This cohort had only TCR beta chains sequenced, and the lack of alpha or paired-chain data limited which features could be detected. The presence/absence analyses assumed that sequencing depth was roughly uniform across donors, and that assumption may not be true. The only immune exposure information available for the cohort was CMV serostatus.

Spanning cysteine to phenylalanine, the CDR3 consists of 15 amino acids. The sequence is cut down to CDR3 DNA, 45 bases in frame from base 1. The germline V end is reduced by 9 bases and the J end by 4 bases; junction bases left unmatched: 7. CDR1 and CDR2 are read off the germline V gene (reference sequence) as LNHDA and SQIVND. Library generation was performed with the immunoSEQ multiplex PCR assay. A mixture of 60 forward primers for TCR Vbeta segments and 13 reverse primers for TCR Jbeta segments was used in the multiplex PCR. The CDR3 region of rearranged TCR beta genes was amplified from genomic DNA with a multiplex PCR assay. On the Illumina HiSeq System, the amplified TCR beta libraries were sequenced as 87-base-pair reads. In the original analysis: A later analysis counted some 74 million unique TCR beta chains across the 700 or so repertoires, and around 12 million of these chains were shared by at least two donors. Raw reads were error-corrected and collapsed into unique sequences by a nearest-neighbor algorithm in which closely related sequences were merged to remove PCR and sequencing errors. V, D and J gene segments were assigned by aligning CDR3 sequences to IMGT reference sequences. For a sequence to be retained, at least a six-nucleotide match to both a V gene segment and a J gene segment was required. A rearrangement was called productive if the CDR3 had no stop codons and remained in frame with V and J, and every other rearrangement was called non-productive. CDR3 was defined by IMGT convention, running from the second conserved V-encoded cysteine to the conserved J-encoded phenylalanine. Sequences without an unambiguous match to a single V gene segment were excluded from the earlier analysis of about 640 of the donors. In an earlier analysis of approximately 610 of the donors, V segments were called functional above 56.7% productive rearrangements and were called segregating when the between-donor standard deviation exceeded 5%. To diagnose cytomegalovirus status from the catalog of TCR beta chain sequences, a statistical classification framework was built. A later analysis assigned V and J genes by comparing TCR nucleotide sequences with IMGT/GENE-DB human TR gene sequences. Using the TCRdist pipeline, a later analysis assigned CDR3 sequences along with most-parsimonious VDJ recombination scenarios. A later analysis defined each TCR beta chain by its CDR3 amino acid sequence plus V-gene family, and excluded reads lacking a unique V-gene family. To address suspected cross-contamination and a sequencing artifact, a later analysis removed 550 to 750 highly shared, low-generation-probability nucleotide sequences. In a later analysis, a clonal expansion index was calculated for each public chain from normalized within-repertoire ranks of inferred template counts. Generation probabilities in a later analysis came from a VDJ recombination model fitted to out-of-frame rearrangements, and those results were checked against IGoR. In a later analysis, hypergeometric tests were used to score TCR-TCR, TCR-HLA and TCR-CMV co-occurrence, with a repertoire-size bias correction applied to TCR pairs. To estimate false discovery rates, a later analysis permuted the HLA or CMV assignments 20 times. In a later analysis, co-occurring TCRs were grouped using DBSCAN, and TCRdist sequence similarity was added for clustering within HLA-allele-positive subsets. Co-occurrence clustering excluded repertoires with fewer than 30,000 or more than 120,000 public chains, plus five with anomalous nucleotide sharing. TCRdb limited this immuneACCESS table to in-frame rearrangements with V and J called. A share of clones is missing; checked studies link under half to unresolved V genes, and the rest is unexplained. That table supplies the V and J calls and clone size; D and trimming were determined from the DNA. In this sample the table shows about 170,000 clones, 75% to 90% of which occur a single time. The top ten clonotypes cover around 7.3% of the sample.

This clone turned up a few times. Which antigen it targets is not known. Per-nucleotide qualities are absent, and no much larger clonotype sits a single base away. In total, 666 healthy bone marrow donors made up the cohort. At the time of sampling, every cohort member was nominally healthy, though immune exposures that went unrecorded were likely present. The donor was CMV seropositive and was included in the group of 250 to 350 seropositive cohort members. A peripheral blood sample was collected from each donor, and TCR beta sequencing was performed on peripheral blood mononuclear cells. The Qiagen DNeasy Blood Extraction Kit was used to extract genomic DNA from the blood cell samples.

This chain is built from TRBV19 and TRBJ2-2; 11 nucleotides in the junction match TRBD1. Sequenced sample: PBMCs. The receptor was derived from a man aged 25 to 45 in good health and CMV-seropositive. The CDR3 region: CARSRTGGFTGELFF. The bases read TGTGCCAGATCGAGGACAGGGGGCTTCACCGGGGAGCTGTTTTTT.